One and the same sample provided the 19 T cell receptor beta chains below, sequenced in a study of cytomegalovirus exposure and HLA in healthy donors (dated by TCRdb to about 2017). Libraries were constructed by the immunoSEQ multiplex PCR assay. A mixture of 60 forward primers for TCR Vbeta segments and 13 reverse primers for TCR Jbeta segments was used in the multiplex PCR. The clones in this table, taken by TCRdb from immuneACCESS, are in-frame only. Not every clone is retained; where verified, under half of the shortfall comes from an unresolved V gene, and the cause of the rest is unknown. The sample has about 200,000 clones on record, roughly three quarters of them singletons. The leading ten clones occupy more than 1.5% of the sample. Material: PBMCs. The receptors come from a woman in her 50s in good health and CMV-seronegative.

The chain joins TRBV5-6 to TRBJ1-2, with a possible D match to TRBD1 (6 bases). The CDR3 has 14 amino acids. With 4 bases removed from V and 1 base from J, the gap between germline ends came to 11 bases. The germline V gene has CDR1 SGHDT and CDR2 YYEEEE. In DNA, the CDR3 is TGTGCCAGCAGCCAGACAGGCATTAACTATGGCTACACCTTC. Translating gives CASSQTGINYGYTF.

This clone was counted once. This rearrangement joins TRBV5-1 to TRBJ2-7; tentatively, D is TRBD1 (5 bases). V lost 4 bases and J 0 bases, leaving 11 bases between the germline ends. The CDR3 spans 14 residues. Germline CDR1 and CDR2: SGHRS and YFSETQ. CDR3 protein: CASSPGYFSYEQYF. CDR3 nucleotide sequence: TGCGCCAGCAGCCCAGGGTATTTCTCCTACGAGCAGTACTTC.

The chain links TRBV6-1 to TRBJ2-5; 9 bases match TRBD2. Germline CDR1 and CDR2: MNHNS and SASEGT. The CDR3 is 15 amino acids. Unmatched junction bases numbered 8, after V lost 8 bases and J lost 1 base. The CDR3 sequence is CASVRLAVFQETQYF. In nucleotides, the CDR3 is TGTGCCAGCGTAAGACTAGCGGTCTTCCAAGAGACCCAGTACTTC.

The chain links TRBV15 to TRBJ1-4; 8 bases match TRBD1. CDR1 is LNHNV, CDR2 YYDKDF, per germline (reference sequence). The CDR3 is 15 residues long. Trimming removed 5 bases from V and 17 bases from J; junction bases left unmatched: 19. The CDR3 DNA follows: TGTGCCACCAGCCCCCGCCGGAATTTACAGGGGGACGGATTTTTT. As protein: CATSPRRNLQGDGFF.

This clone was recorded only once. V usage is TRBV27 and J usage is TRBJ2-2, with 13 bases fitting TRBD2. This CDR3 contains 18 residues. Looked up from germline, CDR1 is MNHEY and CDR2 is SMNVEV (reference sequence). J was trimmed by 4 bases and V by 5 bases; bases with no gene match: 10. CDR3: CASSGRTSGRSSTGELFF. The CDR3, as DNA: TGTGCCAGCAGTGGTAGGACTAGCGGGAGATCGAGCACCGGGGAGCTGTTTTTT.

The chain employs TRBV9 and TRBJ2-3; D ambiguous. V lost 0 bases and J lost 6, with 11 bases in between. The V gene's germline CDR1 is SGDLS and CDR2 YYNGEE. CDR3 length: 14 amino acids. CDR3 bases: TGTGCCAGCAGCGTAGCCACGGTCACGGATACGCAGTATTTT. Its protein product is CASSVATVTDTQYF. The full variable domain, its missing parts supplied by reference TRBV9 and TRBJ2-3, is DSGVTQTPKHLITATGQRVTLRCSPRSGDLSVYWYQQSLDQGLQFLIQYYNGEERAKGNILERFSAQQFPDLHSELNLSSLELGDSALYFCASSVATVTDTQYFGPGTRLTVL.

The CDR3 bases are TGTGCCAGCAGCTCAGCAAGGGGGCGTGAAGCTTTCTTT. As protein: CASSSARGREAFF. The chain couples TRBV7-2 to TRBJ1-1, with 7 bases aligning to TRBD1. Trimming took 4 bases from V and 7 from J; bases not matched to a gene: 6. CDR1 is SGHTA, CDR2 FQGNSA, per germline. This CDR3 contains 13 residues.

CDR3 bases: TGTGCCAGCAGGAACAGGGGGCGTATCGGAAACACCATATATTTT. Its translation: CASRNRGRIGNTIYF. The rearrangement joins TRBV6-5 to TRBJ1-3; 9 nucleotides match TRBD1. Germline-derived CDR1 and CDR2 are MNHEY and SVGAGI. The CDR3 sequence is 15 residues long. Losses at the gene ends were 6 bases for V and 4 bases for J; bases not matched to a gene: 7.

In DNA, the CDR3 is TGTGCCAGCAGCGTAGAGGTTAGGGGTGAAGCTTTCTTT. Amino acids: CASSVEVRGEAFF. The chain couples TRBV9 to TRBJ1-1; a weak D match, TRBD1 (5 bases). Trimming took off 0 bases at V and 7 bases at J, with 10 bases between the two ends. The CDR3 spans 13 residues. Germline CDR1 is SGDLS and CDR2 is YYNGEE. Variable domain in full (rest from reference TRBV9 and TRBJ1-1): DSGVTQTPKHLITATGQRVTLRCSPRSGDLSVYWYQQSLDQGLQFLIQYYNGEERAKGNILERFSAQQFPDLHSELNLSSLELGDSALYFCASSVEVRGEAFFGQGTRLTVV.

This chain connects TRBV28 to TRBJ2-5, with D maybe TRBD2 (5 bases). The length of the CDR3 is 13 residues. The V and J ends lost 7 bases and 10 bases respectively, with 19 bases between them. Germline CDR1 MDHEN, CDR2 SYDVKM. The CDR3 spells CASTRPPGEDQYF. CDR3 bases: TGTGCCAGCACCCGCCCCCCCGGGGAAGACCAGTACTTC.

The chain couples TRBV7-9 to TRBJ1-5; no clear D. CDR1 is SEHNR, CDR2 FQNEAQ, per germline (reference sequence). This CDR3 spans 15 amino acids. Deletions cut 4 bases from V and 9 bases from J, with 19 bases between. The CDR3 nucleotides are TGTGCCAGCAGCTCAGGCACGTCTAAGATCCGGCCCCAGCATTTT. Translating gives CASSSGTSKIRPQHF.

The V gene is TRBV19, the J gene TRBJ1-1; a weak D match, TRBD1 (5 bases). V lost 3 bases and J lost 10, with 18 bases in between. The CDR3 contains 14 residues. Germline CDR1 is LNHDA and CDR2 is SQIVND (reference sequence). For the CDR3, the DNA is TGTGCCAGTAGTATCTTGGGGGGTCTCAACGTAGCTTTCTTT. Its protein is CASSILGGLNVAFF.

The chain recombines TRBV7-3 with TRBJ2-7; no clear D gene. V was cut by 8 bases and J by 6 bases, with 17 bases left in between. CDR3 length: 13 amino acids. CDR1 is SGHTA and CDR2 is FQGTGA in the germline V gene. The CDR3 DNA is TGTGCCAGCCCCTTGACAACGTCCGGCGAGCAGTACTTC. This codes for CASPLTTSGEQYF.

The chain has TRBV4-3 and TRBJ2-3; perhaps TRBD2 as D (5 bases). The germline CDR1 and CDR2 sequences are LGHNA and YSLEER. The CDR3 has 19 residues. The V gene lost 3 bases and the J gene lost 4 bases, with 26 bases spanning the gap. The CDR3 nucleotides read TGCGCCAGCAGCCAGTCTCGAGACGGGCCCCGAGGGCGCGCAGATACGCAGTATTTT. Its translation is CASSQSRDGPRGRADTQYF.

This clone has only a few counts. The chain combines TRBV6-1 with TRBJ2-7; D may be TRBD1 (6 bases). Trimming shortened V by 4 bases and J by 4 bases, and 8 bases separated the two germline ends. Germline V lookup: CDR1 MNHNS, CDR2 SASEGT. This CDR3 comprises 12 residues. The chain's CDR3 is CASSATGYEQYF. The DNA of the CDR3 is TGTGCCAGCAGTGCTACAGGGTACGAGCAGTACTTC.

This clone turned up a few times. The chain combines TRBV27 with TRBJ1-6, with 7 bases that match TRBD1. Per germline, CDR1 MNHEY and CDR2 SMNVEV (reference sequence). The CDR3 runs 16 residues. V shed 1 base and J 4 bases; nucleotides not matched to a gene: 4. Here the CDR3 reads CASSLLLQGYNSPLHF. The CDR3 DNA sequence: TGTGCCAGCAGTTTATTACTACAGGGGTATAATTCACCCCTCCACTTT.

This chain uses TRBV5-1 with TRBJ1-4; the match to TRBD1 covers 7 bases. The CDR3 runs 16 residues. Germline CDR1 is SGHRS and CDR2 is YFSETQ. V was clipped by 4 bases and J by 8 bases; unmatched bases: 14. CDR3 sequence: CASSGTPDRVGEKLFF. The CDR3 nucleotides read TGCGCCAGCAGCGGAACACCCGACAGGGTTGGGGAAAAACTGTTTTTT.

V is TRBV9 and J is TRBJ2-3, with TRBD1 identical over 7 bases. CDR1 SGDLS and CDR2 YYNGEE come from the germline V gene. This CDR3 spans 18 amino acids. With 0 bases clipped from V and 3 bases from J, the junction kept 13 bases outside the gene matches. The DNA for the CDR3 is TGTGCCAGCAGCGTAGTATTAGGTGGGGACAGAGGAACAGATACGCAGTATTTT. Its protein is CASSVVLGGDRGTDTQYF.

The V gene is TRBV6-6, the J gene TRBJ2-1; possible D gene TRBD2, 7 bases. CDR1 is MNHNY, CDR2 SVGAGI, per germline (reference sequence). Deletions cut 2 bases from V and 7 bases from J, with 15 bases between. The CDR3 has 15 residues. CDR3 protein: CASSYGAGRGNEQFF. The CDR3 DNA follows: TGTGCCAGCAGTTACGGGGCAGGGAGGGGGAATGAGCAGTTCTTC.